This T cell receptor beta chain was obtained from a study of lymphopenia after photon versus proton radiotherapy. V lost 7 bases and J 1 base, leaving 13 bases between the germline ends. CDR1 and CDR2 (germline): LNHDA, SQIVND (reference sequence). There are 14 residues in the CDR3. About this clone itself: Its cognate antigen is unknown.

Findings and caveats of the study: Photon-treated patients lost naive T cells and TCR diversity; proton-treated stayed stable. Better survival with proton therapy was suggested as possible, not demonstrated. After lymphocyte nadir, photon-treated repertoires showed oligoclonal expansion, especially CD8+ Temra. In patients who died, overall survival fell as post-nadir TCR diversity dropped more.

Some clones are missing from TCRdb's copy, which holds only in-frame ones; the method was immunoSEQ multiplex PCR. The sample has approximately 45,000 clones; 85% are singletons. J is TRBJ1-1 and V is TRBV19, with a possible D match to TRBD1 (6 bases). This sequence was found in a man aged 35 to 55 with gastric cancer. The material was peripheral blood, obtained from a patient treated with photon-based radiotherapy. In DNA, the CDR3 is TGTGCCAGTACCCTCGAGGGGGAGAACACTGAAGCTTTCTTT. Translating it yields CASTLEGENTEAFF. Supplemented by reference TRBV19 and TRBJ1-1, the full variable domain reads DGGITQSPKYLFRKEGQNVTLSCEQNLNHDAMYWYRQDPGQGLRLIYYSQIVNDFQKGDIAEGYSVSREKKESFPLTVTSAQKNPTAFYLCASTLEGENTEAFFGQGTRLTVV.